What follows are 7 T cell receptor beta chains derived from one specimen sequenced in a study of T cells in women clearing cervical HPV infection. Method: immunoSEQ multiplex PCR; TCRdb's copy keeps in-frame clones and lacks some. This sample contains 20,000 to 25,000 clones. The material sequenced was blood buffy coat. The receptors were sampled from a woman between 18 and 70 years old with a cervical HPV16 infection that either progressed to CIN3+ or cleared (not recorded which).

Remarks on this clone: Coverage ceases 3 residues before the CDR3 finishes, and the germline J gene fills in the end. The J gene is TRBJ2-5, the V gene TRBV6-2 or TRBV6-3, with D maybe TRBD2 (5 bases). From germline, CDR1 is MNHEY and CDR2 SVGEGT. V lost 7 bases, J lost 1 base, and 10 bases lay in between. The CDR3 runs to 13 residues. The CDR3 is CASKLGSQETQYF. The DNA read from the CDR3 is TGTGCCAGCAAACTAGGCAGCCAAGAGACC.

About this clone itself: The CDR3 end is not reached by the read, which stops 3 residues before it; the germline J gene fills it in. J is TRBJ1-4 and V is TRBV30; D not resolved. Trimming removed 0 bases at V and 1 base at J, with 12 bases between. From germline, CDR1 is GTSNPN and CDR2 SVGIG (reference sequence). The length of the CDR3 is 16 residues. The CDR3 spells CAWSVSRTGTNEKLFF. The DNA read from the CDR3 is TGTGCCTGGAGTGTGTCCAGGACTGGAACTAATGAAAAA.

As regards this clone: The sequenced fragment ends 3 residues before the CDR3 boundary, so the rest is inferred from the germline J gene. This sequence joins TRBV6-2 or TRBV6-3 and TRBJ2-7, with 9 positions matching TRBD1. Germline V lookup: CDR1 MNHEY, CDR2 SVGEGT. CDR3 length: 15 residues. J was trimmed by 5 bases and V by 7 bases; bases with no gene match: 12. CDR3 loop: CASIGPGQGVNEQYF. The covered CDR3 bases are TGTGCCAGCATTGGTCCGGGACAGGGTGTCAACGAG.

Details on this clone: The sequenced fragment ends 3 residues before the CDR3 boundary, so the rest is inferred from the germline J gene. The rearrangement joins TRBV7-2 to TRBJ2-7, with 9 positions matching TRBD1. Per germline, CDR1 SGHTA and CDR2 FQGNSA. The V and J ends lost 0 bases and 3 bases, in that order; junction bases with no gene match: 3. The CDR3 sequence is 15 residues long. CDR3 DNA, as far as it was read: TGTGCCAGCAGCTTAGCGGACAGGGGCATCTACGAG. It encodes CASSLADRGIYE. The full CDR3 reads CASSLADRGIYEQYF.

To note about this clone: The read finishes 3 residues shy of the CDR3 end, and the germline J gene is used to complete it. The chain links TRBV27 to TRBJ2-3, with 13 bases aligning to TRBD2. With V trimmed by 9 bases and J by 3 bases, 6 bases remained unmatched. This CDR3 region has 15 residues. Germline V gene sequence: CDR1 MNHEY, CDR2 SMNVEV (reference sequence). Incomplete CDR3 DNA: TGTGCCAGTCGGACTAGCGGGAGCCAAACAGATACG. Protein: CASRTSGSQTDT. The CDR3 in its entirety is CASRTSGSQTDTQYF.

This clone is classed as medium-sized by frequency. The read terminates 3 residues ahead of where the CDR3 ends, so the germline J gene completes it. The chain couples TRBV18 to TRBJ2-2, with 11 bases that match TRBD2. The ends lost 6 bases at V and 6 bases at J; junction bases unmatched: 18. CDR1 and CDR2 (germline): KGHSH, LQKENI. There are 19 residues in the CDR3. CDR3: CASSAYTRLAGIYAGELFF. The CDR3 DNA, read in part, is TGTGCCAGCTCGGCTTATACGAGACTAGCGGGAATCTACGCCGGGGAG.

Notes on this clone: The read finishes 3 residues shy of the CDR3 end, and the germline J gene is used to complete it. This chain connects TRBV12-3 or TRBV12-4 to TRBJ2-1, with TRBD2 matching 7 bases. Germline trimming cut 1 base from V and 4 bases from J; bases unmatched to any gene: 1. The CDR3 length is 14 residues. CDR3 DNA (partial): TGTGCCAGCAGTTTAGTAGCGGGTTACAATGAG. It codes for CASSLVAGYNE. The CDR3 reads in full as CASSLVAGYNEQFF.